The 26 T cell receptor beta chains given below trace back to one sample, sequenced in a study of human T cells and chemical hapten exposure. Noted time point: pre-sensitization, week 0. Treatment described: therapeutic diphenylcyclopropenone sensitization with weekly scalp DPC. TCRdb passed the RACE reads through MiXCR, listing each CDR3 protein once. The table lists roughly 38,000 distinct CDR3 sequences, roughly 7.6% of them singletons, with over 1% in the top ten. The sample here was whole blood, taken in connection with sensitization to the hapten diphenylcyclopropenone (DPC). Receptor source: a woman between 50 and 59 years old with alopecia areata. Some clones in this sample may be carry-over from other donors' samples.

The CDR3 DNA is TGTGCCTGGAGTGTACAGACAGGTACTGAAGCTTTCTTT. It is translated as CAWSVQTGTEAFF. The V call is TRBV30, the J call TRBJ1-1, with a tentative D call TRBD1 (6 bases). The ends were cut back, 0 bases at V and 5 bases at J, with 10 bases in the middle. Per the germline V gene, CDR1 is GTSNPN and CDR2 is SVGIG (reference sequence). This CDR3 is 13 amino acids long.

The table lists this clonotype with many counts. The V gene is TRBV6-5, the J gene TRBJ1-5; TRBD1 matches 10 bases. V gave up 6 bases and J gave up 6 bases; unmatched junction bases: 5. This CDR3 has 14 residues. The germline CDR1 and CDR2 sequences are MNHEY and SVGAGI. This CDR3 is CASRRDRGGQPQHF. In DNA, the CDR3 is TGTGCCAGCAGGAGGGACAGGGGCGGTCAGCCCCAGCATTTT.

This clonotype was seen repeatedly, ten times or more. The V call is TRBV3-1, the J call TRBJ1-4, with D tentatively TRBD1 (6 bases). The CDR3 runs 12 residues. Germline CDR1 is LGHDT and CDR2 is YNNKEL (reference sequence). V lost 2 bases and J 13 bases, leaving 11 bases between the germline ends. The CDR3, as DNA: TGTGCCAGCAGCCAATTGGGGGGGCTACTGTTTTTT. Amino acid sequence: CASSQLGGLLFF.

Many counts were recorded for this clonotype. The chain recombines TRBV19 with TRBJ2-3; 8 positions agree with TRBD1. The CDR3 totals 14 residues. With 5 bases clipped from V and 2 bases from J, the junction kept 3 bases outside the gene matches. Looked up from germline, CDR1 is LNHDA and CDR2 is SQIVND (reference sequence). CDR3 region: CASSSQGATDTQYF. The CDR3 DNA reads as TGTGCCAGTAGTTCCCAGGGGGCCACAGATACGCAGTATTTT.

Ten or more counts support this clonotype. This chain uses TRBV9 with TRBJ1-1; D perhaps matches TRBD1 (5 bases). Germline CDR1 reads SGDLS; CDR2 reads YYNGEE. This CDR3 spans 14 amino acids. V was pared by 0 bases and J by 4 bases, with 10 bases between. The CDR3 DNA sequence: TGTGCCAGCAGCGTAGCTATGGGGGGCACTGAAGCTTTCTTT. Translated: CASSVAMGGTEAFF.

The table lists this clonotype with many counts. The V gene is TRBV4-3, the J gene TRBJ2-7; 8 bases line up with TRBD1. The V and J ends lost 1 base and 2 bases, in that order; junction bases with no gene match: 1. The CDR3 sequence is 14 residues long. In germline, CDR1 is LGHNA, CDR2 YSLEER. As DNA, the CDR3 is TGCGCCAGCAGCCAAGCACAGGGGGCCTACGAGCAGTACTTC. Its protein is CASSQAQGAYEQYF.

This chain connects TRBV5-1 to TRBJ2-5, with D unresolved. The CDR3 is 14 amino acids. Germline values: CDR1 SGHRS, CDR2 YFSETQ. Trimming left V 4 bases short and J 2 bases short, with 12 bases between. The CDR3, as DNA: TGCGCCAGCAGCCCTGCGATCAGACAAGAGACCCAGTACTTC. Translated, it gives CASSPAIRQETQYF.

There are many counts of this clonotype. The CDR3 DNA sequence: TGTGCCAGCAGTCCACGACTAGCGGGAGTGGTCCCCTACGAGCAGTACTTC. Translation: CASSPRLAGVVPYEQYF. This chain uses TRBV28 with TRBJ2-7; 12 bases agree with TRBD2. The CDR3 spans 17 residues. Germline CDR1 and CDR2: MDHEN and SYDVKM. Trimming took 5 bases from V and 2 from J; bases not matched to a gene: 10.

This clonotype came up a few times. This rearrangement joins TRBV9 to TRBJ1-5; D might be TRBD1 (5 bases). This CDR3 spans 17 amino acids. Trimming shortened V by 4 bases and J by 6 bases, and 23 bases separated the two germline ends. Germline V gene lookup returns CDR1 SGDLS and CDR2 YYNGEE. CDR3 in amino acids: CASSPHEERGRGQPQHF. The CDR3 bases are TGTGCCAGCAGCCCTCACGAGGAGAGGGGCCGGGGTCAGCCCCAGCATTTT.

This clonotype has a count of ten or more. V usage is TRBV18 and J usage is TRBJ2-7, with 9 bases identical to TRBD2. Trimming took 3 bases from V and 2 from J; bases not matched to a gene: 5. From germline, CDR1 is KGHSH and CDR2 LQKENI. This CDR3 is built from 15 residues. CDR3 sequence reads: CASSPLAGEAYEQYF. The CDR3 coding sequence is TGTGCCAGCTCACCTTTAGCGGGAGAGGCCTACGAGCAGTACTTC.

This clonotype has at least ten counts. This chain uses TRBV4-3 with TRBJ2-7, with D perhaps TRBD1 (6 bases). The CDR3 contains 13 residues. Germline CDR1 LGHNA, CDR2 YSLEER. CDR3 protein: CASSQALGGAIWV. The CDR3 DNA reads TGCGCCAGCAGCCAAGCCTTAGGGGGTGCAATTTGGGTC.

The chain uses TRBV2 and TRBJ2-7; TRBD2 is a possible D gene (6 bases). This CDR3 is built from 14 residues. Trimming left V 10 bases short and J 5 bases short, with 21 bases between. Germline V gives CDR1 SNHLY, CDR2 FYNNEI. The CDR3 DNA follows: TGTGCCACCACTTACCGGGGGATCCGGAACGAGCAGTACTTC. Protein product: CATTYRGIRNEQYF.

The chain has TRBV14 and TRBJ2-7, with D unclear. Trimming took off 4 bases at V and 2 bases at J, with 12 bases between the two ends. CDR3 size: 14 residues. Germline-derived CDR1 and CDR2 are SGHDN and FVKESK. The CDR3 region is CASSLHLTTYEQYF. CDR3 DNA: TGTGCCAGCAGCCTCCATCTGACGACCTACGAGCAGTACTTC.

As regards this clonotype: At one of its ends the junction is not consistent with the germline gene, which may arise from a read error. The CDR3 DNA reads TGTGTCAGCAGCCTAGCCGGGACTAGCGCCTACAATGAGCAGTTCTTC. This gives the protein CVSSLAGTSAYNEQFF. The gene calls are TRBV7-2 and TRBJ2-1; 10 bases are shared with TRBD2. CDR3 length equals 16 residues. Looked up from germline, CDR1 is SGHTA and CDR2 is FQGNSA.

A few counts support this clonotype. This sequence joins TRBV29-1 and TRBJ2-1; 9 nucleotides align to TRBD1. This CDR3 is 15 amino acids long. The germline CDR1 and CDR2 sequences are SQVTM and ANQGSEA. Trimming took 6 bases from V and 8 from J; bases not matched to a gene: 14. The CDR3 reads CSVGGQGGRIDEQFF. The CDR3 DNA follows: TGCAGCGTGGGGGGACAGGGTGGGCGTATCGATGAGCAGTTCTTC.

This clonotype was found many times. This chain connects TRBV11-2 to TRBJ2-3; no definite D call. Per the germline V gene, CDR1 is SGHAT and CDR2 is FQNNGV. Trimming took off 4 bases at V and 4 bases at J, with 9 bases between the two ends. The length of the CDR3 is 13 residues. The CDR3 DNA reads as TGTGCCAGCAGCTCCGTATGGCCAGATACGCAGTATTTT. It yields the protein CASSSVWPDTQYF.

Of note for this clonotype: One end of the junction fails to match germline, which may point to a read error. The chain has TRBV4-1 and TRBJ1-2; D might be TRBD1 (6 bases). The CDR3 is 15 residues long. CDR1 and CDR2 (germline): MGHRA, YSYEKL. Here the CDR3 DNA reads TGCGCCAGCACCCCGAGTAGGGGGACCTGGGATGGCAACACCTTC. It translates to CASTPSRGTWDGNTF.

This clonotype is medium-sized. This chain uses TRBV7-2 with TRBJ1-5; D perhaps matches TRBD1 (5 bases). Per the germline V gene, CDR1 is SGHTA and CDR2 is FQGNSA. The CDR3 contains 14 residues. Trimming pared 5 bases from V and 4 bases from J, leaving 12 bases between. The CDR3 DNA reads TGTGCCAGCAGCCCCAGTGGGGGGAATCAGCCCCAGCATTTT. Translating it yields CASSPSGGNQPQHF.

In its sample, this clonotype was seen many times. This chain joins TRBV7-9 and TRBJ2-7, with 10 bases aligning to TRBD2. Trimming removed 5 bases from V and 3 bases from J; junction bases left unmatched: 7. This CDR3 is 15 amino acids long. CDR1 and CDR2 from the germline V gene are SEHNR and FQNEAQ (reference sequence). The CDR3 here is CASSRGLAGVYEQYF. As DNA, the CDR3 is TGTGCCAGCAGCCGTGGGCTAGCGGGAGTCTACGAGCAGTACTTC.

As DNA, the CDR3 is TGTGCCAGCAGTCGATTCAGGGATAGTACTGAAGCTTTCTTT. Translation gives CASSRFRDSTEAFF. The chain couples TRBV6-5 to TRBJ1-1; TRBD1 might be the D (5 bases). V gave up 5 bases and J gave up 5 bases, with 15 bases separating them. This CDR3 spans 14 amino acids. In germline, CDR1 is MNHEY, CDR2 SVGAGI.

The sample holds many counts of this clonotype. The CDR3 coding sequence is TGTGCCAGCAGCTCCCCAGGCCCCAACACAGATACGCAGTATTTT. This translates into CASSSPGPNTDTQYF. This chain uses TRBV13 with TRBJ2-3; D uncertain. Germline loops: CDR1 PRHDT, CDR2 FYEKMQ (reference sequence). This CDR3 is built from 15 residues. Trimming removed 4 bases from V and 2 bases from J, with 13 bases in between.

At least ten counts were recorded for this clonotype. The V call is TRBV9, the J call TRBJ2-5; TRBD2 is a possible D gene (6 bases). Germline V gene sequence: CDR1 SGDLS, CDR2 YYNGEE. The CDR3 consists of 15 residues. The ends were cut back, 4 bases at V and 1 base at J, with 14 bases in the middle. The CDR3 bases are TGTGCCAGCAGCACCCTTCCGGGACTCCAAGAGACCCAGTACTTC. Protein sequence: CASSTLPGLQETQYF.

The V call is TRBV6-5, the J call TRBJ2-5; the match to TRBD1 covers 9 bases. There are 16 residues in the CDR3. Germline trimming cut 0 bases from V and 7 bases from J; bases unmatched to any gene: 9. From germline, CDR1 is MNHEY and CDR2 SVGAGI. The CDR3 here is CASSYSNRGPVGTQYF. The CDR3 DNA reads as TGTGCCAGCAGTTACTCGAACAGGGGGCCGGTCGGGACCCAGTACTTC.

In its sample, this clonotype was seen many times. V and J are TRBV6-5 and TRBJ2-7; the D call may be TRBD1 or TRBD2 (5 bases each). V was pared by 7 bases and J by 2 bases, with 18 bases between. Per germline, CDR1 MNHEY and CDR2 SVGAGI. This CDR3 is built from 15 residues. In DNA form, the CDR3 reads TGTGCCAGCATCCGGTCCCCGAGGGGCACCTACGAGCAGTACTTC. Protein: CASIRSPRGTYEQYF.

The V gene is TRBV6-5, the J gene TRBJ2-7; 7 bases line up with TRBD1. Germline V gene data show CDR1 as MNHEY and CDR2 as SVGAGI. This CDR3 spans 16 amino acids. V shed 0 bases, J shed 5 bases, and the junction held 10 bases outside the gene matches. CDR3 sequence reads: CASSYSGPGGSHEQYF. Written as DNA, the CDR3 is TGTGCCAGCAGTTACTCGGGGCCAGGGGGTTCCCACGAGCAGTACTTC.

This clonotype has only a few counts. The chain couples TRBV9 to TRBJ2-2; D is unresolved. Germline loops: CDR1 SGDLS, CDR2 YYNGEE. V was cut by 0 bases and J by 2 bases, with 8 bases left in between. The CDR3 runs 15 residues. The DNA for the CDR3 is TGTGCCAGCAGCGTAGAGGCTAGTAACACCGGGGAGCTGTTTTTT. It yields the protein CASSVEASNTGELFF.